Below, 9 T cell receptor beta chains from the same sample are listed, as sequenced in a study of blood T cells in healthy people across ages. Next came a second PCR, run for about 6 to 12 cycles, which used a sample-barcoded 5' primer along with a J-beta primer mix. TCRdb fed the 5' RACE reads into MiXCR, producing one record per CDR3 protein. The data hold hundreds of thousands of distinct CDR3 sequences, with roughly 50% observed a single time. Source material: blood. These receptors all come from a man in his forties in good health.

This clonotype was counted between two and nine times. This chain links TRBV12-3 or TRBV12-4 with TRBJ2-1; tentative D call: TRBD1 (7 bases). Deletions cut 5 bases from V and 0 bases from J, with 17 bases between. This CDR3 has 17 residues. In DNA, the CDR3 is TGTGCCAGCAGTCGTCAGGGGGGCCGAAGCTCCTACAATGAGCAGTTCTTC. Its protein is CASSRQGGRSSYNEQFF.

The rearrangement uses TRBV29-1 and TRBJ1-1; no clear D gene. The CDR3 is made up of 12 amino acids. Germline V gene sequence: CDR1 SQVTM, CDR2 ANQGSEA. V shed 6 bases and J shed 3 bases, with 11 bases lying between them. The CDR3 here is CSVGVGDTEAFF. The CDR3 nucleotides read TGCAGCGTGGGCGTTGGGGACACTGAAGCTTTCTTT.

The genes are TRBV29-1 and TRBJ2-3; 7 nucleotides align to TRBD2. Germline V gives CDR1 SQVTM, CDR2 ANQGSEA. This CDR3 is built from 16 residues. With V trimmed by 4 bases and J by 2 bases, 12 bases remained unmatched. The CDR3 coding sequence is TGCAGCGTTGTTCTTCTGGGCGGGAGCCACACAGATACGCAGTATTTT. Translation: CSVVLLGGSHTDTQYF.

This chain connects TRBV27 to TRBJ2-3, with a possible D match to TRBD1 (5 bases). The CDR3 extends over 16 amino acids. V lost 6 bases to trimming and J lost 0 bases, with 16 bases between them. Per germline, CDR1 MNHEY and CDR2 SMNVEV (reference sequence). The CDR3 region has the DNA TGTGCCAGCAGCCAGACGTACAGGCTTAGCACAGATACGCAGTATTTT. This codes for CASSQTYRLSTDTQYF.

This clonotype was recorded a few times. The chain recombines TRBV10-3 with TRBJ2-1, with 8 bases lining up with TRBD2. In germline, CDR1 is ENHRY, CDR2 SYGVKD. Losses at the gene ends were 4 bases for V and 0 bases for J; bases not matched to a gene: 11. CDR3 length: 18 amino acids. CDR3 in DNA: TGTGCCATCAGTGCAGCTGTGCGGGGGGTAAGCTCCTACAATGAGCAGTTCTTC. It translates to CAISAAVRGVSSYNEQFF.

V usage is TRBV21-1 and J usage is TRBJ2-5; no check of the table's D call, TRBD1, against the DNA was made. TRBV21-1 counts as a pseudogene. The CDR3 contains 15 residues. CDR3 amino acids: CASSRQEVGEETQYF. CDR3 DNA: TGTGCCAGCAGCAGACAGGAGGTAGGGGAAGAGACCCAGTACTTC.

A few counts support this clonotype. The chain employs TRBV7-2 and TRBJ2-3, with D unresolved. CDR1 and CDR2 (germline): SGHTA, FQGNSA. The CDR3 spans 16 residues. The ends were cut back, 1 base at V and 0 bases at J, with 11 bases in the middle. This CDR3 reads CASSLESAPSTDTQYF. For the CDR3, the DNA is TGTGCCAGCAGCTTAGAATCAGCCCCTAGCACAGATACGCAGTATTTT. Filled out from reference TRBV7-2 and TRBJ2-3, the complete variable domain reads GAGVSQSPSNKVTEKGKDVELRCDPISGHTALYWYRQSLGQGLEFLIYFQGNSAPDKSGLPSDRFSAERTGGSVSTLTIQRTQQEDSAVYLCASSLESAPSTDTQYFGPGTRLTVL.

This clonotype has just one count. The chain carries TRBV28 and TRBJ2-1; 10 bases line up with TRBD2. V gave up 5 bases and J gave up 7 bases; unmatched junction bases: 11. Germline V lookup: CDR1 MDHEN, CDR2 SYDVKM. The CDR3 covers 16 residues. The CDR3 reads CASSPWTSGGRNEQFF. The CDR3 coding sequence is TGTGCCAGCAGTCCCTGGACTAGCGGCGGGAGGAATGAGCAGTTCTTC.

This clonotype has just a few counts. The chain employs TRBV4-2 and TRBJ2-3; no firm D call. V lost 1 base to trimming and J lost 0 bases, with 11 bases between them. Germline CDR1 LGHNA, CDR2 YNFKEQ. The CDR3 contains 16 residues. The CDR3 spells CASSQGRQPSTDTQYF. DNA for the CDR3: TGTGCCAGCAGCCAAGGGCGGCAGCCTAGCACAGATACGCAGTATTTT.